What follows are 16 T cell receptor beta chains derived from one specimen sequenced in a study of blood T cell repertoires in COVID-19. TCRdb's table, derived via immunoSEQ multiplex PCR, lists solely in-frame clones and lacks some. The table lists more than 200,000 clones, about nine tenths of them singletons. The material sequenced was peripheral blood. The receptors stem from a woman aged 60 to 75 with acute or convalescent COVID-19.

The chain links TRBV18 to TRBJ1-5, with a possible D match to TRBD1 (5 bases). The V and J ends lost 0 bases and 5 bases respectively, with 17 bases between them. Germline V lookup: CDR1 KGHSH, CDR2 LQKENI. CDR3 length: 17 amino acids. CDR3 protein: CASSPPGTRGMDQPQHF. The CDR3 bases are TGTGCCAGCTCACCACCGGGAACAAGGGGTATGGATCAGCCCCAGCATTTT.

The chain employs TRBV25-1 and TRBJ2-2, with a weak D call TRBD1 (6 bases). V gave up 4 bases and J gave up 1 base, with 10 bases separating them. Germline V gives CDR1 MGHDK, CDR2 SYGVNS. This CDR3 spans 15 amino acids. The CDR3 DNA reads as TGTGCCAGCAGTGCGGGGACATGGAACACCGGGGAGCTGTTTTTT. It translates to CASSAGTWNTGELFF.

J is TRBJ2-2 and V is TRBV5-1; 10 bases match TRBD2. Germline V gene lookup returns CDR1 SGHRS and CDR2 YFSETQ. Germline trimming cut 2 bases from V and 2 bases from J; bases unmatched to any gene: 3. There are 16 residues in the CDR3. The CDR3 DNA reads as TGCGCCAGCAGCTTCTCTAGCGGGAGAAACACCGGGGAGCTGTTTTTT. Amino acid sequence: CASSFSSGRNTGELFF.

Here the CDR3 reads CASSPSDRTVSNSPLHF. CDR3 sequence (DNA): TGTGCCAGCTCACCATCCGACAGGACTGTATCAAATTCACCCCTCCACTTT. The chain uses TRBV18 and TRBJ1-6; D is perhaps TRBD1 (6 bases). Trimming cost V 2 bases and J 7 bases, with 18 bases left between them. The CDR3 is 17 residues long. Germline-derived CDR1 and CDR2 are KGHSH and LQKENI.

The chain is built from TRBV19 and TRBJ2-1; TRBD2 is a possible D gene (6 bases). Trimming took 5 bases from V and 0 from J, leaving 11 bases between them. Per the germline V gene, CDR1 is LNHDA and CDR2 is SQIVND (reference sequence). CDR3 size: 15 residues. The CDR3 protein is CASSAGLYSYNEQFF. The CDR3 nucleotides are TGTGCCAGTAGTGCGGGACTTTACTCCTACAATGAGCAGTTCTTC.

The J gene is TRBJ2-1, the V gene TRBV3-1 (or the pseudogene TRBV3-2); D is possibly TRBD2 (5 bases). The CDR3 runs 12 residues. V was pared by 2 bases and J by 6 bases, with 5 bases between. Looked up from germline, CDR1 is LGHDT and CDR2 is YNNKEL (reference sequence). The CDR3 loop reads CASSQTSNEQFF. Written as DNA, the CDR3 is TGTGCCAGCAGCCAAACTAGCAATGAGCAGTTCTTC.

The chain recombines TRBV5-1 with TRBJ2-5, with TRBD1 matching over 11 bases. Germline CDR1 reads SGHRS; CDR2 reads YFSETQ. The V gene end was trimmed by 4 bases and the J gene end by 1 base; junction bases not matched to a gene: 3. The CDR3 totals 15 residues. The CDR3 loop is CASSAGTGGQETQYF. The DNA for the CDR3 is TGCGCCAGCAGCGCCGGGACAGGGGGCCAAGAGACCCAGTACTTC.

This clone was seen once. The chain couples TRBV6-5 to TRBJ1-2, with D possibly TRBD1 on 5 matching bases. Deletions cut 0 bases from V and 0 bases from J, with 8 bases between. Per germline, CDR1 MNHEY and CDR2 SVGAGI. This CDR3 region has 15 residues. The DNA for the CDR3 is TGTGCCAGCAGTTACTCGGGGGGGGCTAACTATGGCTACACCTTC. Protein sequence: CASSYSGGANYGYTF.

CDR3 loop: CSANRQNGYTF. In nucleotides, the CDR3 is TGCAGTGCCAACCGACAGAATGGCTACACCTTC. This sequence joins TRBV20-1 and TRBJ1-2; D perhaps matches TRBD1 (5 bases). This CDR3 is 11 amino acids long. The V end was cut by 6 bases, the J end by 6 bases, with 11 bases between. Per the germline V gene, CDR1 is DFQATT and CDR2 is SNEGSKA (reference sequence).

The rearrangement links TRBV28 to TRBJ1-6; D remains ambiguous. The CDR3 spans 16 residues. Trimming removed 5 bases at V and 0 bases at J, with 11 bases between. Germline-derived CDR1 and CDR2 are MDHEN and SYDVKM. The CDR3 spells CASSAGLRSYNSPLHF. Here the CDR3 DNA reads TGTGCCAGCAGTGCCGGACTGCGCTCCTATAATTCACCCCTCCACTTT.

This clone was recorded once. The chain is built from TRBV30 and TRBJ1-5; the match to TRBD1 covers 10 bases. CDR3 size: 14 residues. The V and J ends lost 3 bases and 5 bases, in that order; junction bases with no gene match: 4. Looked up from germline, CDR1 is GTSNPN and CDR2 is SVGIG (reference sequence). Here the CDR3 reads CAWSKDRGDQPQHF. The CDR3 coding sequence is TGTGCCTGGAGCAAGGACAGGGGGGATCAGCCCCAGCATTTT.

The chain combines TRBV28 with TRBJ1-2, with 7 bases that match TRBD1. The CDR3 is made up of 14 amino acids. Germline trimming cut 7 bases from V and 1 base from J; bases unmatched to any gene: 6. The germline V gene encodes CDR1 MDHEN and CDR2 SYDVKM. CDR3: CASTPTGFNYGYTF. CDR3 coding DNA: TGTGCCAGCACCCCGACAGGGTTTAACTATGGCTACACCTTC.

This clone was counted only a few times. The chain recombines TRBV28 with TRBJ1-2; D perhaps matches TRBD1 (5 bases). Germline V gene data show CDR1 as MDHEN and CDR2 as SYDVKM. V dropped 5 bases and J dropped 5 bases, with 18 bases sitting between them. This CDR3 comprises 15 residues. The CDR3 spells CASSPGGTVKYGYTF. CDR3 sequence (DNA): TGTGCCAGCAGTCCCGGGGGGACGGTGAAATATGGCTACACCTTC.

The chain uses TRBV10-2 and TRBJ2-3; perhaps TRBD2 as D (6 bases). This CDR3 region has 16 residues. Trimming removed 4 bases at V and 0 bases at J, with 14 bases between. Germline loops: CDR1 WSHSY, CDR2 SAAADI. The CDR3, as DNA: TGCGCCAGCAGTGGAGGGACTTCCTTCAGCACAGATACGCAGTATTTT. Amino acid sequence: CASSGGTSFSTDTQYF.

This rearrangement joins TRBV28 to TRBJ1-2; D gene ambiguous. Trimming took 6 bases from V and 4 from J, leaving 12 bases between them. The CDR3 loop spans 13 amino acids. Per germline, CDR1 MDHEN and CDR2 SYDVKM. Here the CDR3 DNA reads TGTGCCAGCAGCGAGGGTTCGAGCTATGGCTACACCTTC. Residues: CASSEGSSYGYTF.

This clone was picked up a small number of times. The CDR3 here is CASRTGTTNTGELFF. CDR3 DNA sequence: TGCGCCAGCAGAACCGGGACAACGAACACCGGGGAGCTGTTTTTT. The rearrangement joins TRBV5-1 to TRBJ2-2; tentative D call: TRBD1 (6 bases). The germline V gene has CDR1 SGHRS and CDR2 YFSETQ. The CDR3 consists of 15 residues. Between the trimmed V and J ends, which lost 5 bases and 0 bases, there was a span of 11 bases. The whole variable domain, filled in from reference TRBV5-1 and TRBJ2-2, reads KAGVTQTPRYLIKTRGQQVTLSCSPISGHRSVSWYQQTPGQGLQFLFEYFSETQRNKGNFPGRFSGRQFSNSRSEMNVSTLELGDSALYLCASRTGTTNTGELFFGEGSRLTVL.